This T cell receptor beta chain was recovered during a study of OX40 agonist ivuxolimab in advanced cancers. For the study at large: A mean age of 60 years, range roughly 20 to 79, was recorded, and 80% to 90% were male. Prior anti-PD-1, anti-PD-L1 or anti-CTLA-4 therapy was allowed; over 30% had some. Two patients with cutaneous melanoma and one with hepatocellular carcinoma, three in total, showed partial responses.

Study-wide findings and caveats: Clonal expansion among partial responders at 0.1-3.0 mg/kg ranked near the lowest.

In the case of this clone: Its antigen is not identified.

V shed 3 bases and J 8 bases; nucleotides not matched to a gene: 4. Germline CDR1 is LNHDA and CDR2 is SQIVND (reference sequence). The CDR3 contains 14 residues. The table came from immunoSEQ multiplex PCR; TCRdb's copy has only in-frame clones and leaves some out. The sample records around 68,000 clones, around 93% being singletons. The clonotype originates from an adult with an advanced solid tumor such as melanoma, head and neck, liver or kidney cancer. This chain links TRBV19 with TRBJ1-4; TRBD1 matches 9 bases. Source: CD4+ or CD8+ T cells sorted from blood, taken in a trial of the OX40 agonist ivuxolimab. For the CDR3, the DNA is TGTGCCAGTAGTATGGGACAGGGAGACGAAAAACTGTTTTTT. Translation gives CASSMGQGDEKLFF.